This T cell receptor beta chain comes out of a study of Graves' ophthalmopathy and Graves' hyperthyroidism. This CDR3 comprises 12 residues. Germline V gene sequence: CDR1 SGHDT, CDR2 YYEEEE. The study's findings and limits: The model achieved 70.59% sensitivity and less than 75% specificity for ophthalmopathy progression.

Amplification of TCR beta CDR3 regions used RNA transcripts. Following a first-round RT-PCR that used HTBI primers, a second-round multiplex PCR was carried out. TCRdb itself ran the multiplex PCR reads through MiXCR, one entry per CDR3 protein. The sample yields around 40,000 distinct CDR3 sequences, roughly half seen once. As regards this clonotype: Its specificity is unknown. The missing conserved phenylalanine or tryptophan at the end of this CDR3 makes a read error likely.

This sequence originates from an adult man with Graves' ophthalmopathy. The sequenced material came from peripheral blood. The chain has TRBV5-6 and TRBJ1-1; D gene unclear. The CDR3 is CASGLHGPEAFS. The CDR3 nucleotides read TGTGCCAGCGGCTTGCATGGGCCCGAAGCTTTCTCT.